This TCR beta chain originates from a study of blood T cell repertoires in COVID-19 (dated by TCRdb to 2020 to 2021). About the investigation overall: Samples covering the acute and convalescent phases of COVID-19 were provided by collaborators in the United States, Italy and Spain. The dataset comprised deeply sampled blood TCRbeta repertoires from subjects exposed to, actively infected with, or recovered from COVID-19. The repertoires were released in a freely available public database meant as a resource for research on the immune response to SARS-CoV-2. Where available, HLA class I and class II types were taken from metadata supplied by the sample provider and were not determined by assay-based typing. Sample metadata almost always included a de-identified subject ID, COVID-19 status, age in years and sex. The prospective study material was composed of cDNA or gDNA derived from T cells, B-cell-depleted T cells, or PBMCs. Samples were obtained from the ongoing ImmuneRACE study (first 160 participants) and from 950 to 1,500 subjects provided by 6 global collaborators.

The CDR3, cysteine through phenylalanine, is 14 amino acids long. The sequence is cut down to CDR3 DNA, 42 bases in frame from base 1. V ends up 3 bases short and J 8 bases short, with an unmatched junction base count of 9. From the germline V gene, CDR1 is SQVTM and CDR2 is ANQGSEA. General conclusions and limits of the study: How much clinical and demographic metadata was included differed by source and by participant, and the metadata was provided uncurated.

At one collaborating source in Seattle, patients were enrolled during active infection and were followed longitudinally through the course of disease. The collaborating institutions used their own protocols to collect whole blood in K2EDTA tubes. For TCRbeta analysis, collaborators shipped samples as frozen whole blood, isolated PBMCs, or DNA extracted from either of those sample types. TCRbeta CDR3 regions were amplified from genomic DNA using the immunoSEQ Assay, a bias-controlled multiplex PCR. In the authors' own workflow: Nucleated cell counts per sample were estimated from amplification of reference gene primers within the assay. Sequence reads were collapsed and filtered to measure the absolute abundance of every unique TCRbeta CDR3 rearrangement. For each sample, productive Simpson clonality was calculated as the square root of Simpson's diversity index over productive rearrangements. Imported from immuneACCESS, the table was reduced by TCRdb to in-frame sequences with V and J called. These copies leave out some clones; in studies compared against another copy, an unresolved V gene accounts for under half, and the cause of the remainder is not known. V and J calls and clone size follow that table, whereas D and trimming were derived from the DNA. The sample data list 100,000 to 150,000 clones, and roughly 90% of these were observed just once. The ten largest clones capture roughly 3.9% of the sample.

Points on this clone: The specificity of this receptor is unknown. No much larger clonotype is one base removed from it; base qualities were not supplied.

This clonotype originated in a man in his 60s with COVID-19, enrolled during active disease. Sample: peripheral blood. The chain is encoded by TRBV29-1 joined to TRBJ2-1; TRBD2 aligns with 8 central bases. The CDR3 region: CSVDRGGVTDEQFF. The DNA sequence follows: TGCAGCGTTGATCGGGGGGGGGTTACCGATGAGCAGTTCTTC.